The 28 T cell receptor beta chains given below trace back to one sample, sequenced in a study of identifying expanded T cells in peripheral blood. Repertoires were generated with immunoSEQ multiplex PCR, while TCRdb's copy carries only in-frame clones and drops some. Of about 98,000 clones listed, 88% are singletons. What was sequenced was blood. These TCRs come from a person aged 18 to 75 in good health.

The chain has TRBV6-4 and TRBJ1-2; 8 bases are a match to TRBD1. The ends lost 6 bases at V and 2 bases at J; junction bases unmatched: 8. Germline loops: CDR1 MRHNA, CDR2 SNTAGT. The CDR3 has 15 amino acids. Written as DNA, the CDR3 is TGTGCCAGCAGCCCCGGGACAGGCTGGAACTATGGCTACACCTTC. It codes for CASSPGTGWNYGYTF.

This rearrangement joins TRBV28 to TRBJ2-7; D remains unclear. The V gene's germline CDR1 is MDHEN and CDR2 SYDVKM. The CDR3 runs 13 residues. The V gene lost 6 bases and the J gene lost 2 bases, with 11 bases spanning the gap. The CDR3 DNA reads as TGTGCCAGCAGGCTGCTAGGCGCCTACGAGCAGTACTTC. Protein: CASRLLGAYEQYF.

V usage is TRBV28 and J usage is TRBJ2-3; possible D gene TRBD2, 6 bases. Per the germline V gene, CDR1 is MDHEN and CDR2 is SYDVKM. The ends were cut back, 6 bases at V and 3 bases at J, with 22 bases in the middle. There are 17 residues in the CDR3. CDR3 sequence: CASRAPVALARTDTQYF. As DNA, the CDR3 is TGTGCCAGCAGAGCCCCCGTGGCCCTAGCGAGGACAGATACGCAGTATTTT.

Turning to this clone: The CDR3 end shows no conserved phenylalanine or tryptophan, and so a read error is likely. It is unclear where the CDR3 begins or ends on the DNA, so no DNA is shown, and the CDR3 is as TCRdb lists it. The chain recombines TRBV7-9 with TRBJ1-1; the DNA was not compared with TRBD1, the D call given in the table. Germline V lookup: CDR1 SEHNR, CDR2 FQNEAQ (reference sequence). The CDR3 has 11 amino acids, counting both end residues. The CDR3 is CASSPLEQAQA.

The chain has TRBV28 and TRBJ2-2; no clear D. The germline CDR1 and CDR2 sequences are MDHEN and SYDVKM. With 6 bases removed from V and 0 bases from J, the gap between germline ends came to 14 bases. The CDR3 loop spans 16 amino acids. The CDR3 loop is CASRTLDSTNTGELFF. The CDR3 region has the DNA TGTGCCAGCAGGACACTTGACTCAACGAACACCGGGGAGCTGTTTTTT.

CDR3 sequence reads: CASSPPQGAGEQYF. DNA for the CDR3: TGTGCCAGCTCACCACCGCAGGGGGCGGGCGAGCAGTACTTC. The V call is TRBV18, the J call TRBJ2-7, with 8 nucleotides matching TRBD1. This CDR3 is built from 14 residues. V shed 0 bases, J shed 6 bases, and the junction held 4 bases outside the gene matches. Per germline, CDR1 KGHSH and CDR2 LQKENI.

J is TRBJ2-2 and V is TRBV6-5; D remains ambiguous. Per germline, CDR1 MNHEY and CDR2 SVGAGI. CDR3 size: 13 residues. Between the trimmed V and J ends, which lost 2 bases and 3 bases, there was a span of 4 bases. The CDR3, as DNA: TGTGCCAGCAGTTACGGGCACACCGGGGAGCTGTTTTTT. It codes for CASSYGHTGELFF.

This clone came up once. V is TRBV9 and J is TRBJ2-5; D tentatively fits TRBD1 or TRBD2 (6 bases each). This CDR3 is 15 amino acids long. Germline assignment: CDR1 SGDLS and CDR2 YYNGEE. Trimming removed 4 bases from V and 5 bases from J, with 18 bases in between. The CDR3 nucleotides read TGTGCCAGCAGCCCCATCCCACTAGGGGGGGAGACCCAGTACTTC. Translating gives CASSPIPLGGETQYF.

This sequence joins TRBV29-1 and TRBJ2-7; possibly TRBD2 for D (5 bases). CDR1 is SQVTM, CDR2 ANQGSEA, per germline. The CDR3 is 13 residues long. The V end lost 7 bases, the J end lost 5 bases, and 18 bases lay between the germline ends. The CDR3 spells CSAADYQGDEQYF. For the CDR3, the DNA is TGCAGCGCCGCAGACTATCAAGGCGACGAGCAGTACTTC.

DNA for the CDR3: TGTGCCAGCATCGAGACGGGGCATGAGACCCAGTACTTC. This sequence encodes CASIETGHETQYF. The chain is built from TRBV6-5 and TRBJ2-5; D may match TRBD1 or TRBD2 (5 bases each). This CDR3 is built from 13 residues. In germline, CDR1 is MNHEY, CDR2 SVGAGI. Trimming removed 7 bases at V and 5 bases at J, with 14 bases between.

The gene calls are TRBV4-1 and TRBJ2-5; D remains ambiguous. CDR3 length equals 14 residues. Germline CDR1 is MGHRA and CDR2 is YSYEKL. The V end was cut by 8 bases, the J end by 5 bases, with 18 bases between. CDR3 protein: CASGSSVERETQYF. DNA for the CDR3: TGCGCCAGCGGGTCCAGCGTTGAAAGGGAGACCCAGTACTTC.

The gene calls are TRBV5-3 and TRBJ2-7; D is uncertain. TRBV5-3 is an ORF, with its function uncertain. With 1 base removed from V and 12 bases from J, the gap between germline ends came to 11 bases. The length of the CDR3 is 11 residues. CDR3 DNA: TGTGCCAGAAGCTTGTGGGGATCTAGGTACTTC. It specifies CARSLWGSRYF.

There are a few counts of this clone. The rearrangement joins TRBV19 to TRBJ1-5; tentatively, D is TRBD1 (6 bases). From germline, CDR1 is LNHDA and CDR2 SQIVND (reference sequence). CDR3 length equals 15 residues. V lost 2 bases and J 5 bases, leaving 13 bases between the germline ends. CDR3 DNA: TGTGCCAGTAGTATAAGGGGGGCGCATGATCAGCCCCAGCATTTT. Translating gives CASSIRGAHDQPQHF. Together with reference TRBV19 and TRBJ1-5, the CDR3 gives the full variable domain: DGGITQSPKYLFRKEGQNVTLSCEQNLNHDAMYWYRQDPGQGLRLIYYSQIVNDFQKGDIAEGYSVSREKKESFPLTVTSAQKNPTAFYLCASSIRGAHDQPQHFGDGTRLSIL.

This chain connects TRBV19 to TRBJ2-7; D is undetermined. Germline CDR1 reads LNHDA; CDR2 reads SQIVND (reference sequence). V lost 3 bases to trimming and J lost 3 bases, with 9 bases between them. This CDR3 is built from 13 residues. CDR3: CASSIRLSYEQYF. DNA of the CDR3: TGTGCCAGTAGTATTCGACTGAGCTACGAGCAGTACTTC. Together with reference TRBV19 and TRBJ2-7, the CDR3 gives the full variable domain: DGGITQSPKYLFRKEGQNVTLSCEQNLNHDAMYWYRQDPGQGLRLIYYSQIVNDFQKGDIAEGYSVSREKKESFPLTVTSAQKNPTAFYLCASSIRLSYEQYFGPGTRLTVT.

The chain employs TRBV10-3 and TRBJ1-5; no clear D. Trimming took 3 bases from V and 7 from J, leaving 13 bases between them. The CDR3 contains 14 residues. Germline V gene lookup returns CDR1 ENHRY and CDR2 SYGVKD. The CDR3 sequence is CAISDRTPNQPQHF. The CDR3 DNA is TGTGCCATCAGTGATAGGACCCCGAACCAGCCCCAGCATTTT.

The DNA for the CDR3 is TGCGCCAGCAGCCCCAGACAGGGTAGAGAGACCCAGTACTTC. It translates to CASSPRQGRETQYF. The chain carries TRBV5-1 and TRBJ2-5, with TRBD1 matching over 7 bases. V dropped 4 bases and J dropped 4; count of bases not matched to a gene: 7. The CDR3 is 14 residues long. Germline CDR1 reads SGHRS; CDR2 reads YFSETQ.

J is TRBJ1-2 and V is TRBV2; TRBD1 agrees at 7 bases. The CDR3 runs to 14 residues. V trimming: 6 bases; J trimming: 3 bases; junction bases outside the gene matches: 7. Germline V lookup: CDR1 SNHLY, CDR2 FYNNEI. The CDR3 nucleotides read TGTGCCAGCAGCCTCGAGGGGGCGGACTATGGCTACACCTTC. It is translated as CASSLEGADYGYTF.

The chain employs TRBV28 and TRBJ2-1, with 9 bases lining up with TRBD2. The CDR3 is 16 residues long. The V and J ends lost 5 bases and 7 bases, in that order; junction bases with no gene match: 12. Germline lookup yields CDR1 MDHEN and CDR2 SYDVKM. CDR3 sequence: CASSLRLAGEMNEQFF. For the CDR3, the DNA is TGTGCCAGCAGTCTACGATTAGCGGGAGAGATGAATGAGCAGTTCTTC. Based on the CDR3 plus reference TRBV28 and TRBJ2-1, the full variable domain is DVKVTQSSRYLVKRTGEKVFLECVQDMDHENMFWYRQDPGLGLRLIYFSYDVKMKEKGDIPEGYSVSREKKERFSLILESASTNQTSMYLCASSLRLAGEMNEQFFGPGTRLTVL.

This clone was found a few times. In DNA form, the CDR3 reads TGTGCCAGCAGTGGAGACTTCGACGGGACGGAGACCCAGTACTTC. Residues: CASSGDFDGTETQYF. This rearrangement joins TRBV6-5 to TRBJ2-5; D tentatively reads TRBD1 or TRBD2 (5 bases each). V was cut by 5 bases and J by 5 bases, with 18 bases left in between. CDR1 and CDR2 from the germline V gene are MNHEY and SVGAGI. The CDR3 spans 15 residues.

The chain uses TRBV27 and TRBJ1-4; no firm D call. V lost 6 bases, J lost 4 bases, and 15 bases lay in between. Germline assignment: CDR1 MNHEY and CDR2 SMNVEV (reference sequence). CDR3 length: 15 residues. The CDR3 loop reads CASSPSDRLNEKLFF. The CDR3 bases are TGTGCCAGCAGCCCCTCCGACCGTCTTAATGAAAAACTGTTTTTT. The whole variable domain, remainder taken from reference TRBV27 and TRBJ1-4, is EAQVTQNPRYLITVTGKKLTVTCSQNMNHEYMSWYRQDPGLGLRQIYYSMNVEVTDKGDVPEGYKVSRKEKRNFPLILESPSPNQTSLYFCASSPSDRLNEKLFFGSGTQLSVL.

This rearrangement joins TRBV27 to TRBJ1-3; no definite D call. The V end lost 5 bases, the J end lost 4 bases, and 15 bases lay between the germline ends. Per the germline V gene, CDR1 is MNHEY and CDR2 is SMNVEV (reference sequence). There are 15 residues in the CDR3. The CDR3 bases are TGTGCCAGCAGTCCGGACCAAAGGCCCGGAAACACCATATATTTT. Amino acids: CASSPDQRPGNTIYF.

Only one count was recorded for this clone. The CDR3 DNA reads as TGTGCCAGTAGTACGGGACAGGGAATTCAGCCCCAGCATTTT. Its translation: CASSTGQGIQPQHF. The chain combines TRBV19 with TRBJ1-5, with TRBD1 matching over 9 bases. Trimming took 4 bases from V and 6 from J; bases not matched to a gene: 4. Germline V gene lookup returns CDR1 LNHDA and CDR2 SQIVND (reference sequence). The CDR3 covers 14 residues.

The V gene is TRBV25-1, the J gene TRBJ1-4, with D hard to call. The CDR3 covers 13 residues. CDR1 and CDR2 (germline): MGHDK, SYGVNS. Trimming pared 3 bases from V and 6 bases from J, leaving 8 bases between. DNA for the CDR3: TGTGCCAGCAGTGAGAATGTGGATGAAAAACTGTTTTTT. This gives the protein CASSENVDEKLFF. The entire variable domain, with the rest obtained from reference TRBV25-1 and TRBJ1-4, is as follows: EADIYQTPRYLVIGTGKKITLECSQTMGHDKMYWYQQDPGMELHLIHYSYGVNSTEKGDLSSESTVSRIRTEHFPLTLESARPSHTSQYLCASSENVDEKLFFGSGTQLSVL.

The genes are TRBV19 and TRBJ2-1, with 8 bases that match TRBD2. The germline CDR1 and CDR2 sequences are LNHDA and SQIVND (reference sequence). The CDR3 is made up of 15 amino acids. With V trimmed by 3 bases and J by 4 bases, 5 bases remained unmatched. CDR3 bases: TGTGCCAGTAGTATGACTAGCGTTGGATACAATGAGCAGTTCTTC. It translates to CASSMTSVGYNEQFF.

The chain carries TRBV14 and TRBJ1-2, with a tentative D call TRBD1 (5 bases). Germline CDR1 and CDR2: SGHDN and FVKESK. The length of the CDR3 is 16 residues. V was shortened by 0 bases and J by 2 bases, with 13 bases between the two germline ends. DNA of the CDR3: TGTGCCAGCAGCCAAGATACTAGGGGATTAAACTATGGCTACACCTTC. Protein: CASSQDTRGLNYGYTF.

The gene calls are TRBV6-1 and TRBJ2-1, with TRBD1 matching 7 bases. The CDR3 totals 11 residues. Germline loops: CDR1 MNHNS, CDR2 SASEGT. With 2 bases clipped from V and 16 bases from J, the junction kept 5 bases outside the gene matches. This chain's CDR3 is CASSEMGQPFF. The CDR3 DNA reads TGTGCCAGCAGTGAAATGGGACAGCCCTTCTTC.

The V gene is TRBV9, the J gene TRBJ2-1; a weak D match, TRBD1 (5 bases). The CDR3 is made up of 17 amino acids. Germline assignment: CDR1 SGDLS and CDR2 YYNGEE. Trimming stripped 0 bases from V and 4 bases from J, with 17 bases between. The CDR3 region has the DNA TGTGCCAGCAGCGTAGCTCTAACCAGGGTAAATTACAATGAGCAGTTCTTC. Protein sequence: CASSVALTRVNYNEQFF.

CDR3 protein: CASSLVGDPNYGYTF. CDR3 in DNA: TGTGCCAGCAGCTTAGTGGGGGATCCTAACTATGGCTACACCTTC. The gene calls are TRBV11-2 and TRBJ1-2, with TRBD1 as a possible D gene (5 bases). Per the germline V gene, CDR1 is SGHAT and CDR2 is FQNNGV. The CDR3 contains 15 residues. Deletions cut 1 base from V and 0 bases from J, with 9 bases between.